What follows are 10 T cell receptor beta chains derived from one specimen sequenced in a study of Graves' ophthalmopathy and Graves' hyperthyroidism. Amplification of TCR beta CDR3 regions used RNA transcripts. HTBI-primed first-round RT-PCR preceded second-round multiplex PCR. TCRdb used MiXCR to reprocess the multiplex PCR reads, holding one entry per CDR3 protein. The repertoire holds over a million distinct CDR3 sequences, with roughly two fifths as singletons. Specimen: peripheral blood or thyroid tissue (not recorded which). Receptors originate from an adult man with Graves' hyperthyroidism.

The gene calls are TRBV25-1 and TRBJ1-2; D gene uncertain. The CDR3 totals 14 residues. V shed 3 bases and J shed 2 bases, with 10 bases lying between them. Germline V gene lookup returns CDR1 MGHDK and CDR2 SYGVNS. CDR3 in amino acids: CASSDPGPNYGYTF. The CDR3 bases are TGTGCCAGCAGTGACCCAGGACCAAACTATGGCTACACCTTC.

This clonotype was counted only a few times. This chain links TRBV6-1 with TRBJ1-5; tentatively, D is TRBD1 (5 bases). The CDR3 has 15 residues. Germline V gene data show CDR1 as MNHNS and CDR2 as SASEGT. Trimming left V 3 bases short and J 2 bases short, with 11 bases between. CDR3 nucleotides: TGTGCCAGCAGTGATATCCGACAGCGCAATCAGCCCCAGCATTTT. This gives the protein CASSDIRQRNQPQHF.

This clonotype was found many times. The chain is built from TRBV28 and TRBJ1-5; no reliable D call. V was trimmed by 6 bases and J by 11 bases, leaving 11 bases between them. Germline values: CDR1 MDHEN, CDR2 SYDVKM. This CDR3 is 11 amino acids long. Written as DNA, the CDR3 is TGTGCCAGCAGAGTCGACCGGTCCCAGCATTTT. Translating gives CASRVDRSQHF.

This clonotype appeared many times. The chain recombines TRBV7-8 with TRBJ1-2; D remains ambiguous. This CDR3 comprises 13 residues. Trimming removed 1 base from V and 8 bases from J, with 11 bases in between. Per the germline V gene, CDR1 is SGHVS and CDR2 is FQNEAQ. Here the CDR3 DNA reads TGTGCCAGCAGCTTAGGCTATAGGACCGGCTACACCTTC. It yields the protein CASSLGYRTGYTF.

J is TRBJ2-7 and V is TRBV4-1, with 9 bases fitting TRBD1. This CDR3 is built from 15 residues. CDR1 and CDR2 (germline): MGHRA, YSYEKL. V was pared by 3 bases and J by 2 bases, with 5 bases of the junction left unmatched. Here the CDR3 reads CASSHPGTGTYEQYF. The DNA of the CDR3 is TGCGCCAGCAGCCATCCCGGGACAGGGACCTACGAGCAGTACTTC.

This clonotype has just a few counts. This chain joins TRBV10-2 and TRBJ1-1, with D uncertain. Germline loops: CDR1 WSHSY, CDR2 SAAADI. The CDR3 contains 13 residues. Trimming pared 6 bases from V and 6 bases from J, leaving 14 bases between. Written as DNA, the CDR3 is TGCGCCAGCAGCGTAAATGTAGTTCCTGAAGCTTTCTTT. Protein sequence: CASSVNVVPEAFF.

The count of this clonotype is one. The V and J genes are TRBV10-2 and TRBJ1-2; D not resolved. With 0 bases removed from V and 8 bases from J, the gap between germline ends came to 19 bases. Germline V lookup: CDR1 WSHSY, CDR2 SAAADI. This CDR3 contains 16 residues. CDR3 in amino acids: CASSESNGVTSRGYTF. As DNA, the CDR3 is TGCGCCAGCAGTGAGTCGAACGGAGTCACCTCGAGGGGCTACACCTTC.

This clonotype was seen at least ten times. The V gene is TRBV29-1, the J gene TRBJ1-1; perhaps TRBD1 as D (6 bases). The CDR3 spans 14 residues. Per germline, CDR1 SQVTM and CDR2 ANQGSEA. Trimming shortened V by 7 bases and J by 5 bases, and 20 bases separated the two germline ends. The CDR3 reads CSGQGGPQKTEAFF. CDR3 sequence (DNA): TGCAGCGGGCAAGGGGGTCCCCAAAAGACTGAAGCTTTCTTT.

This clonotype showed up just a few times. The chain joins TRBV4-3 to TRBJ2-7; 9 bases line up with TRBD2. Losses at the gene ends were 0 bases for V and 0 bases for J; bases not matched to a gene: 3. Germline V lookup: CDR1 LGHNA, CDR2 YSLEER. This CDR3 has 16 residues. This chain's CDR3 is CASSQDWREGSYEQYF. The CDR3 DNA is TGCGCCAGCAGCCAAGATTGGCGGGAGGGCTCCTACGAGCAGTACTTC.

In its sample, this clonotype was seen many times. This chain links TRBV5-1 with TRBJ2-6, with 15 bases identical to TRBD2. V lost 3 bases, J lost 3 bases, and 4 bases stayed unmatched. The CDR3 spans 18 residues. Germline loops: CDR1 SGHRS, CDR2 YFSETQ. Here the CDR3 reads CASSYGLAGGFGANVLTF. CDR3 bases: TGCGCCAGCAGCTATGGACTAGCGGGAGGGTTTGGGGCCAACGTCCTGACTTTC.